This record covers a single TCR beta chain. There is no known antigen for this receptor. No per-base quality is available; no much larger clone lies one base away. CDR1 and CDR2 were assigned from the germline V gene as SGHTA and FQGNSA. The CDR3 has 16 amino acids, counting the end cysteine and phenylalanine. The entry retains the CDR3 DNA only, 48 bases that are in frame from base 1. V is clipped by 2 bases and J by 2 bases, and the sequence between their germline boundaries is 13 bases long. The cohort consisted of approximately 690 healthy bone marrow donors. Cohort members were all nominally healthy when sampled, although unrecorded immune exposures were likely present. The donor tested CMV seropositive and was one of the 289 seropositive cohort members. A peripheral blood sample was provided by each donor, and peripheral blood mononuclear cells were used for TCR beta sequencing. Genomic DNA extraction from the blood cell samples was performed with the Qiagen DNeasy Blood Extraction Kit.

This entry comes from a study of cytomegalovirus exposure and HLA in healthy donors (dated by TCRdb to the late 2010s). Concerning the study at large: In an earlier analysis of around 540 of the donors, 276 Gb of sequence data and approximately 100 million unique TCR beta sequences from about 190 million T cells were reported. Roughly 310 gigabases of sequencing data and tens of millions of unique TCR sequences were included in an early release covering roughly 600 HLA-typed donors. Among the approximately 420 genotyped donors, approximately 82% belonged to the genetic ancestry cluster associated with self-reported Caucasian donors. The study was designed to test whether signatures of past pathogen exposure could be identified by cataloging public T cell receptors. The study used immunosequencing to profile the T cell repertoires of hundreds of subjects and linked those repertoires to cytomegalovirus serostatus. Besides the first cohort of 666 subjects, a separate validation cohort made up of over 100 different subjects was used. The study combined high-throughput TCR immunosequencing, statistical association of individual TCRs with disease status, and machine learning to predict cytomegalovirus infection status. A later analysis re-analyzed previously published TCR beta repertoires from 550 to 700 donors and added high-resolution HLA genotyping to study TCR occurrence patterns. Rather than drawing on any new phenotypic data, the later analysis identified candidate immune exposures from TCR beta sequences and the way those sequences occurred across donors. In an earlier analysis of around 540 of the donors, high-throughput TCR beta sequencing was used to judge whether each TCR beta V gene segment behaved as functional or pseudogenic. Alongside the repertoire data, information on donor age, sex, ethnicity and CMV serostatus was compiled. A later genetic analysis took genome-wide SNP genotypes for about three fifths of the roughly 670 donors and used that subset as a discovery cohort. All discovery cohort repertoires had been generated on a single sequencing platform. HLA typing included class I and class II loci at four-digit resolution. Typing coverage differed by locus: A, B, C, DRB1 and DQB1 were typed in about 620-630 donors, DQA1 in about 560, DPA1 in 600 to 610, and DPB1 in roughly 470. About five DR-DQ haplotypes were handled as single units for association and clustering, since linkage in the cohort was strong. Among 300 to 500 genotyped donors of the cohort, an average of around 250,000 unique TCR beta nucleotide sequences was sequenced per donor, of which about 19% were non-productive. The full study reports these points: Assigning TCR associations to individual alleles was difficult when HLA alleles, especially DR and DQ, strongly co-occurred. In vitro tests confirmed that three of the cytomegalovirus-associated TCR beta chains recognize cytomegalovirus antigens. A cluster of highly shared sequence variants was judged likely to represent a technical artifact of the sequencing pipeline. A later analysis reported that several top co-occurrence clusters appeared linked to parvovirus B19, influenza, CMV and Epstein-Barr virus. Most TCR sequences were seen in very few donors, while some public TCRs were found in many individuals. Because counts were too low, around 17 rarely observed V segments, including chromosome 9 orphons, were left out of the earlier analysis of over 550 of the donors. A further reported finding was that TCR beta sequences accurately predicted the HLA-A and HLA-B alleles for most subjects in the first cohort. Sequencing depth was assumed to be roughly uniform across donors in the presence/absence analyses, though that assumption may not hold. In a later analysis, HLA-associated TCR beta chains were found to be more clonally expanded and to have lower generation probabilities than equally common non-associated chains. Linkage disequilibrium might explain the correlated functional status among segregating V segments, but an unknown experimental factor could not be ruled out. The authors suggested that the approach could potentially be extended to other disease states and immunological phenotypes. In an earlier analysis of fewer than 700 of the donors, most TCR beta V segments appeared in productive rearrangements about 90% or about 30% of the time, broadly matching IMGT annotations. A total of 150 to 200 TCR beta chains were listed by the study as associated with cytomegalovirus. The classifier was reported to diagnose cytomegalovirus status with high specificity and sensitivity in both the original and validation cohorts. Some IMGT-functional V segments, including TRBV6-2 and TRBV6-3, could not be distinguished by the 87-base-pair reads and were therefore excluded. A later genetic analysis associated a missense DCLRE1C variant with V-gene and J-gene trimming of TCR beta chains, and an independent cohort replicated the association. According to a later analysis, TCR association rates differed among HLA loci, with DRB1 alleles showing the most associated TCRs and HLA-C alleles showing the fewest. CMV serostatus was the only immune exposure information available for the cohort. According to a later genetic analysis, donors in an Asian-associated ancestry cluster had fewer N-insertions in productive TCRs than the roughly 700-donor mean. This cohort had only TCR beta chains sequenced, and the lack of alpha or paired-chain data limited which features could be detected. Because HLA typing was missing for some donors at each locus, association tests included only the typed subset. A later analysis associated 16,951 TCR beta sequences with specific HLA alleles at a false discovery rate of 0.05. A later analysis found that most CMV-associated TCR beta chains appeared HLA-restricted, with HLA associations seemingly driven largely by CMV exposure.

Libraries came from the immunoSEQ multiplex PCR assay. The multiplex PCR relied on a mix of 60 forward primers for TCR Vbeta segments and 13 reverse primers for TCR Jbeta segments. Amplification of the CDR3 region of rearranged TCR beta genes was performed with a multiplex PCR assay on genomic DNA. The Illumina HiSeq System was used to sequence the amplified TCR beta libraries as 87-base-pair reads. The original methods were these. A later analysis counted about 80 million unique TCR beta chains across the 666 repertoires, and 9.5 million to 11 million of these chains were shared by at least two donors. Raw reads were error-corrected and collapsed into unique sequences by a nearest-neighbor algorithm in which closely related sequences were merged to remove PCR and sequencing errors. CDR3 sequences were aligned to IMGT reference sequences to assign V, D and J gene segments. Each retained sequence needed at least a six-nucleotide match to both a V gene segment and a J gene segment. A rearrangement counted as productive if the CDR3 had no stop codons and remained in frame with V and J, and every other rearrangement counted as non-productive. Following IMGT convention, CDR3 was defined as the stretch from the second conserved V-encoded cysteine to the conserved J-encoded phenylalanine. The earlier analysis of 500 to 750 of the donors excluded any sequence lacking an unambiguous match to a single V gene segment. An earlier analysis of 500 to 700 of the donors classified V segments as functional when productive rearrangements were above 56.7% and as segregating when the standard deviation between donors was above 5%. A statistical classification framework was built to diagnose cytomegalovirus status from the catalog of TCR beta chain sequences. A later analysis assigned V and J genes by comparing TCR nucleotide sequences with IMGT/GENE-DB human TR gene sequences. In a later analysis, CDR3 sequences and most-parsimonious VDJ recombination scenarios were assigned using the TCRdist pipeline. In a later analysis, each TCR beta chain was defined by its CDR3 amino acid sequence together with its V-gene family, and reads lacking a unique V-gene family were excluded. In a later analysis, 450 to 600 highly shared, low-generation-probability nucleotide sequences were removed to address suspected cross-contamination and a sequencing artifact. In a later analysis, a clonal expansion index for each public chain was calculated from normalized within-repertoire ranks of inferred template counts. In a later analysis, generation probabilities were computed using a VDJ recombination model fitted to out-of-frame rearrangements, and the results were checked against IGoR. Hypergeometric tests were used in a later analysis to score TCR-TCR, TCR-HLA and TCR-CMV co-occurrence, with a repertoire-size bias correction applied to the TCR pairs. A later analysis estimated false discovery rates by permuting HLA or CMV assignments 20 times. In a later analysis, co-occurring TCRs were grouped using DBSCAN, with TCRdist sequence similarity added in when clustering inside HLA-allele-positive subsets. For co-occurrence clustering, repertoires with fewer than 30,000 or more than 120,000 public chains were excluded, along with a handful of repertoires with anomalous nucleotide sharing. TCRdb limited this immuneACCESS table to in-frame rearrangements with V and J called. A share of clones is missing; checked studies link under half to unresolved V genes, and the rest is unexplained. V and J calls and clone size are given by that table; D and trimming were obtained from the DNA. The sample table shows 120,000 or so clones, and approximately 81% are seen once. The top ten hold about 3.9% of the sample.

This receptor chain uses TRBV7-2 and TRBJ2-1; confidence is insufficient to name the D gene. This sequence was found in a young man in good health and CMV-seropositive. Specimen: PBMCs. Here the CDR3 is given as CASSLNGPPAYNEQFF. The DNA reads as follows: TGTGCCAGCAGCTTAAATGGGCCTCCCGCCTACAATGAGCAGTTCTTC.